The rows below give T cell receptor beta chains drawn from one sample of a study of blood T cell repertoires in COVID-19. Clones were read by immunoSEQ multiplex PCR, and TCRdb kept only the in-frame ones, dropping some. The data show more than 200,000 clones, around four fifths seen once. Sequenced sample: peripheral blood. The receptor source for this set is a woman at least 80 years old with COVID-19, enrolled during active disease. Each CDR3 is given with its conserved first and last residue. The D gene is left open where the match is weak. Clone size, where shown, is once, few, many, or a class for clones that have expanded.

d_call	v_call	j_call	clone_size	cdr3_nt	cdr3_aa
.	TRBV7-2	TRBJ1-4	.	TGTGCCAGCAGCTTACAGGGGACGCTAGGAACTAATGAAAAACTGTTTTTT	CASSLQGTLGTNEKLFF
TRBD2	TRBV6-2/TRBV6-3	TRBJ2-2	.	TGTGCCAGCAGTCAAAGGACTAGCGGCGTCACCGGGGAGCTGTTTTTT	CASSQRTSGVTGELFF
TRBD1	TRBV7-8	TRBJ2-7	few	TGTGCCAGCTCCCGGGACAGGGAGGGAGAGCAGTACTTC	CASSRDREGEQYF
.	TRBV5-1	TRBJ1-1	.	TGCGCCAGCAGCTTCAGGGCGAACACTGAAGCTTTCTTT	CASSFRANTEAFF
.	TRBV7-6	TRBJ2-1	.	TGTGCCAGCAGCGGCACTAGCCTCGGGCTAAGCTCCTACAATGAGCAGTTCTTC	CASSGTSLGLSSYNEQFF
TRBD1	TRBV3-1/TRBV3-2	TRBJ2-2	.	TGTGCCAGCAGCCAAGTTTTTAGACAGGGGAACACCGGGGAGCTGTTTTTT	CASSQVFRQGNTGELFF
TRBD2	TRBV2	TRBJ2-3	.	TGTGCCAGCAGTCTAGCGGTATACACAGATACGCAGTATTTT	CASSLAVYTDTQYF
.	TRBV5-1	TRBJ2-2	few	TGCGCCAGCAGCGCCGGACAGACGATCACCGGGGAGCTGTTTTTT	CASSAGQTITGELFF
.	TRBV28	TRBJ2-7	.	TGTGCCAGCTTACCTGAAGGACTCACGGCGGGGTCCTACGAGCAGTACTTC	CASLPEGLTAGSYEQYF
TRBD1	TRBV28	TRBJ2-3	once	TGTGCCAGCAGTGACGGACAGGGGACAAACACAGATACGCAGTATTTT	CASSDGQGTNTDTQYF
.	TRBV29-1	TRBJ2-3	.	TGCAGCGTTGTTCCAGGGATAGGGAGGACGGATACGCAGTATTTT	CSVVPGIGRTDTQYF
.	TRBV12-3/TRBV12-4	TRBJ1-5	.	TGTGCCAGCAGGACACAGGGTGAACAGCCCCAGCATTTT	CASRTQGEQPQHF
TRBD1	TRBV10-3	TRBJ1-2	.	TGTGCCATCAGTTCGCGATTGGGGCAGGGGGATGGCTACACCTTC	CAISSRLGQGDGYTF
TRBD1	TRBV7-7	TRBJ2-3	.	TGTGCTAGCAGTCCCGGACAGGGATCAGATACGCAGTATTTT	CASSPGQGSDTQYF
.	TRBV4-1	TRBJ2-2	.	TGCGCCAGCAGCCCCAGGGCAGAACTGAACACCGGGGAGCTGTTTTTT	CASSPRAELNTGELFF
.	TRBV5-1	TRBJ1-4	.	TGCGCCAGCAGAAGGACACTGGGCAATGAAAAACTGTTTTTT	CASRRTLGNEKLFF
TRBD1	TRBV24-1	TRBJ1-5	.	TGTGCCACCAGTTACGGGACAGGTCCCTCTCCCCAGCATTTT	CATSYGTGPSPQHF
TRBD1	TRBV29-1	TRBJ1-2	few	TGCAGCGCCCCGCTTTTGACAGGGGGTAAAGAGGGCTACACCTTC	CSAPLLTGGKEGYTF
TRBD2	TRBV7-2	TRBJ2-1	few	TGTGCCAGCAGCCTCGAATCTAGCGGGGGGCCTACCAGGAGAAATGAGCAGTTCTTC	CASSLESSGGPTRRNEQFF
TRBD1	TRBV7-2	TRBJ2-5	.	TGTGCCAGCTTGACAGGGGTAGAGAAAACCCAGTACTTC	CASLTGVEKTQYF
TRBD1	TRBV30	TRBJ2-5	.	TGTGCCTGGAGCACATACCGACAGGGGTCAGGGGGGACCCAGTACTTC	CAWSTYRQGSGGTQYF
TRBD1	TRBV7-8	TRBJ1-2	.	TGTGCCAGCAGCCCAGAGACAGGGTTTGGCTACACCTTC	CASSPETGFGYTF
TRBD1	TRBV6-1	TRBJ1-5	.	TGTGCCAGCGGAACAATGAGGGGGCGCGATCAGCCCCAGCATTTT	CASGTMRGRDQPQHF
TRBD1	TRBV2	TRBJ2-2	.	TGTGCCAGCAGTATCATACGAGGGGGCGTAACCGGGGAGCTGTTTTTT	CASSIIRGGVTGELFF
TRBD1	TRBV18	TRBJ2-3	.	TGTGCCAGCTCCCGGACAGGGAACACAGATACGCAGTATTTT	CASSRTGNTDTQYF
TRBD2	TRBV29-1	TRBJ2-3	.	TGCAGCGGTGAAAGCGGGGGAACGAAGACGCAGTATTTT	CSGESGGTKTQYF
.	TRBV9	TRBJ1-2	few	TGTGCCAGCAGCGTAGATGGGCAGGGCTATGGCTACACCTTC	CASSVDGQGYGYTF
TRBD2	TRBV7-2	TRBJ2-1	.	TGTGCCAGCAGCGCCGGGGGTACCGGGAGGAATGAGCAGTTCTTC	CASSAGGTGRNEQFF
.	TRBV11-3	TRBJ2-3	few	TGTGCCAGCAGCGCCCGACGGGGAATGACAGATACGCAGTATTTT	CASSARRGMTDTQYF
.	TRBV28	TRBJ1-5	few	TGTGCCAGCAGTTCTTCCCCAGGGAATCAGCCCCAGCATTTT	CASSSSPGNQPQHF
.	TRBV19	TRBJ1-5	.	TGTGCCAGTAGTATGGGGGGGTCGGCACGACAGCCCCAGCATTTT	CASSMGGSARQPQHF